A selection of T cell receptor beta chains follows, all from one sample in a study of CD8 T cells in ankylosing spondylitis. Via MiXCR, TCRdb re-called the 5' RACE reads, giving one row per CDR3 protein. The table lists fewer than 250,000 distinct CDR3 sequences, around 16% of them singletons. The sequencing input was blood, either unsorted or a sorted T cell fraction (not recorded which). All receptors come from a male donor with ankylosing spondylitis. The CDR3 runs from the conserved cysteine through the conserved F or W. The order of the fields is V gene, J gene, CDR3 protein.

V: TRBV28
J: TRBJ2-2
CDR3: CASSFPGLAVNTGELFF

V: TRBV12-3/TRBV12-4
J: TRBJ2-3
CDR3: CASNDLRTDTQYF

V: TRBV12-3/TRBV12-4
J: TRBJ1-2
CDR3: CASSPPEGTWNGYTF

V: TRBV2
J: TRBJ2-5
CDR3: CASSEDGGQETQYF

V: TRBV29-1
J: TRBJ1-2
CDR3: CSGLTGSGYGYTF

V: TRBV12-3/TRBV12-4
J: TRBJ2-2
CDR3: CASSFLDGTGELFF

V: TRBV5-1
J: TRBJ1-1
CDR3: CASSYARGLNTEAFF

V: TRBV4-3
J: TRBJ1-4
CDR3: CASSQDPEEKLFF

V: TRBV9
J: TRBJ2-2
CDR3: CASSGGLAAISGSGELFF

V: TRBV12-3/TRBV12-4
J: TRBJ1-2
CDR3: CAAGQTNYGYTF

V: TRBV5-4
J: TRBJ1-1
CDR3: CASSLWTAGNTEAFF

V: TRBV28
J: TRBJ2-7
CDR3: CASSLRVRYEQYF

V: TRBV28
J: TRBJ2-1
CDR3: CASRSDYNEQFF

V: TRBV2
J: TRBJ2-1
CDR3: CASISGTGGFNEQFF

V: TRBV30
J: TRBJ2-1
CDR3: CAWTIGRGESYNEQFF

V: TRBV15
J: TRBJ2-7
CDR3: CATSSSPRDTFYEQYF

V: TRBV7-9
J: TRBJ2-7
CDR3: CASSSGQGVDEQYF

V: TRBV11-2
J: TRBJ2-7
CDR3: CASSLPQGTGEQYF

V: TRBV7-9
J: TRBJ2-7
CDR3: CAIARDASYEQYF

V: TRBV20-1
J: TRBJ2-5
CDR3: CSARGTSGWETQYF

V: TRBV27
J: TRBJ2-7
CDR3: CASSFGQGWYF

V: TRBV4-2
J: TRBJ2-7
CDR3: CASSPDRGDWEQYF

V: TRBV12-3/TRBV12-4
J: TRBJ2-2
CDR3: CASSTDRANTGELFF

V: TRBV24-1
J: TRBJ2-5
CDR3: CATSDFQRGETQYF

V: TRBV4-3
J: TRBJ2-1
CDR3: CASSQDQGTDEQFF

V: TRBV6-1
J: TRBJ1-2
CDR3: CASSENYGYTF

V: TRBV6-2/TRBV6-3
J: TRBJ1-1
CDR3: CASIHEQPGVTEAFF

V: TRBV13
J: TRBJ2-3
CDR3: CASSLRTGGFLDTQYF

V: TRBV4-1
J: TRBJ2-3
CDR3: CASSQERGAGGAALMVF

V: TRBV7-8
J: TRBJ1-1
CDR3: CASSLLPGAEAFF

V: TRBV28
J: TRBJ1-4
CDR3: CASRPRGVINEKLFF

V: TRBV6-1
J: TRBJ1-1
CDR3: CASSEGYTEAFF

V: TRBV19
J: TRBJ1-1
CDR3: CASSQTGGSTEAFF

V: TRBV12-3/TRBV12-4
J: TRBJ2-1
CDR3: CASREGTSGFNEQFF

V: TRBV12-5
J: TRBJ2-5
CDR3: CASGSTGSGETQYF

V: TRBV4-1
J: TRBJ1-2
CDR3: CASSQDSGLTF

V: TRBV25-1
J: TRBJ1-1
CDR3: CASSDPQGPNTEAFF

V: TRBV5-4
J: TRBJ2-2
CDR3: CARGNEDTGELFF

V: TRBV20-1
J: TRBJ2-5
CDR3: CSARAGTGEETQYF

V: TRBV12-3/TRBV12-4
J: TRBJ1-4
CDR3: CASRTDRRDEKLFF

V: TRBV7-8
J: TRBJ1-2
CDR3: CASSLEVAAIVGYGYTF

V: TRBV9
J: TRBJ2-1
CDR3: CASSGRTVVPNEQFF

V: TRBV10-3
J: TRBJ1-1
CDR3: CAISELGGVTEAFF

V: TRBV4-1
J: TRBJ2-7
CDR3: CASSQDRRSEQYF

V: TRBV9
J: TRBJ2-3
CDR3: CASSGLAGEPDTQYF

V: TRBV15
J: TRBJ2-7
CDR3: CATSRDWASGSEIGEQYF

V: TRBV6-5
J: TRBJ2-3
CDR3: CASSYSGRIADTQYF